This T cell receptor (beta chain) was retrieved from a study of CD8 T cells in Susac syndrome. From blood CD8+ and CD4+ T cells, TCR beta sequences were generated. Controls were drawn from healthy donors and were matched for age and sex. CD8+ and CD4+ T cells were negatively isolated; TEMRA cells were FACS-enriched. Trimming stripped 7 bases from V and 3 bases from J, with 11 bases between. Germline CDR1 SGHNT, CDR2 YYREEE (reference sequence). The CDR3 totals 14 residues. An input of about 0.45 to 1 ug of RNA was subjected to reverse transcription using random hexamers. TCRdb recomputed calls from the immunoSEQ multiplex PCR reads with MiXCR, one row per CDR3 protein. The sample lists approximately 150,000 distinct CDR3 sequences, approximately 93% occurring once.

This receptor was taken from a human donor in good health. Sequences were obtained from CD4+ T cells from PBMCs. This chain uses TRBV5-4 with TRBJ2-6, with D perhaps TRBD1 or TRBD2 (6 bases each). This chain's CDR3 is CASSRGHGANVLTF. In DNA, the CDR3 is TGTGCCAGCTCTCGGGGGCATGGGGCCAACGTCCTGACTTTC.